This T cell receptor beta chain is drawn from a study of T cell responses to AZD1222 COVID-19 vaccine (dated by TCRdb to the early 2020s). The study in broad terms: AZD1222 recipients given second doses at about 4 weeks or at about 12 weeks were pooled, since spike-specific TCR depth and breadth were not found to differ between the two schedules. A total of 230 or so trial participants underwent TCR sequencing, of whom 200 to 220 received two doses of AZD1222 and 26 received two doses of the MenACWY control vaccine. Trial participants were enrolled by age into 18-55, 56-69 and 70-plus year subgroups, with 148, 28 and 57 TCR-sequenced participants respectively.

Overall results and qualifications from the work: No day 14 peak-response samples were available, so repertoires were characterized only after the peak T cell response. Reportedly, almost half of the unique spike-specific TCRs recognized epitopes lying outside the regions that are mutated in the B.1.351 and B.1.1.7 variants. Conclusions about previously exposed vaccinees were limited because only 6 or 7 AZD1222 recipients were SARS-CoV-2 seropositive at baseline. The whole spike protein was spanned by vaccine-associated CD4 TCRs, and dominant responses were seen in regions 160-218 and 743-854. Participants were mostly white British and included more females than males, and it was suggested by the authors that clonal diversity may have been underestimated. In the small 56-69-year group, the increase in depth fell short of significance, most likely because of low power. After two AZD1222 doses, spike-specific TCR breadth and depth were significantly higher than at day 0 and than in MenACWY recipients.

The CDR3 regions of human TCRbeta chains were subjected to immunosequencing. As for how the authors treated the data: Repertoire TCRs were checked for matches against a reference library of SARS-CoV-2-specific TCRs that had been generated using the MIRA antigen-specificity platform. Breadth meant the fraction of unique TCRs that were SARS-CoV-2-associated, whereas depth meant the fraction of total T cells that were SARS-CoV-2-associated. Using the MIRA data, each spike-specific TCR was assigned both to the spike region to which the TCR was reactive and to a CD4 or CD8 class. Log10-transformed breadth and depth values were compared by one-way ANOVA with Sidak's multiple comparisons tests. TCRdb took over this immuneACCESS table, retaining in-frame rearrangements with V and J assigned. Such tables are incomplete; in checked studies, under half of the missing clones stem from an unresolved V gene, and the remainder is unexplained. Clonal size and the V and J genes are those of that table, whereas D and trimming came from the DNA. The sample data list tens of thousands of clones, and roughly 84% of these were observed just once. The biggest ten clones account for roughly 11% of the sample.

As to this clone: Its antigen is not yet known. Base qualities are not at hand, and no much larger clone is one base apart.

After removal of 11 bases from V and 2 bases from J, the junction retains 3 bases not matched to a gene. The CDR3 measures 12 amino acids from cysteine to phenylalanine. The entry retains the CDR3 DNA only, 36 bases that are in frame from base 1. CDR1 and CDR2, looked up from the germline V gene, are MDHEN and SYDVKM. The time point label, as the study defines it: baseline before first vaccination. Samples from vaccinated people were obtained from the UK trials COV001 and COV002, which included a single-blind randomized controlled phase 2/3 trial of AZD1222 (ChAdOx1 nCoV-19) in healthy adults. For TCRbeta chain sequencing, PBMC samples were collected from trial participants at day 0 and at day 28 after the second dose.

Sequences were derived from peripheral blood, sampled on day 0 of AZD1222 vaccination. The chain is made from TRBV28 and TRBJ1-5; TRBD1 agrees with 7 junctional bases. This TCR was recovered from an adult in good health. The sequence in DNA is TGTGCCGCCAGGGGGGGCAATCAGCCCCAGCATTTT. This codes for CAARGGNQPQHF.